The T cell receptor (beta chain) under discussion was sequenced for a study of Ad26.COV2.S vaccination and SARS-CoV-2 variants. The study, taken as a whole, reports: Considerable breadth of spike-specific CD8+ and CD4+ T cell responses has reportedly been documented following vaccination.

Generated by immunoSEQ multiplex PCR, the TCRdb table keeps only in-frame clones and is missing some. The sample includes roughly 680,000 clones, 80% to 90% seen only once; the top ten take approximately 1.5%. The CDR3 is 15 residues long. After removal of 7 bases from V and 2 bases from J, the junction contained 10 bases not matched to a gene. Germline assignment: CDR1 SGHDT and CDR2 YYEEEE. Specified treatment: over 15 received Ad26.COV2.S at low or high dose, single or two shots; a few received placebo; per-sample allocation not given. The study sampled participants on day 63 after the first vaccine or placebo injection. Donation was by an adult aged 18-55 years who was in Boston. Ad26 vector vaccine expressed Wuhan-strain SARS-CoV-2 spike. In regard to this clone: Its antigen is unknown.

Sequences were derived from peripheral blood, sampled in a trial of Ad26.COV2.S vaccine versus placebo. This TCR was sampled from a person between 18 and 59 years old who received the Ad26.COV2.S COVID-19 vaccine or a placebo. The V and J genes are TRBV5-6 and TRBJ2-7, with 9 bases that match TRBD1. The CDR3 sequence is CASLAGQGNPYEQYF. For the CDR3, the DNA is TGTGCCAGCCTCGCGGGACAGGGAAATCCCTACGAGCAGTACTTC.